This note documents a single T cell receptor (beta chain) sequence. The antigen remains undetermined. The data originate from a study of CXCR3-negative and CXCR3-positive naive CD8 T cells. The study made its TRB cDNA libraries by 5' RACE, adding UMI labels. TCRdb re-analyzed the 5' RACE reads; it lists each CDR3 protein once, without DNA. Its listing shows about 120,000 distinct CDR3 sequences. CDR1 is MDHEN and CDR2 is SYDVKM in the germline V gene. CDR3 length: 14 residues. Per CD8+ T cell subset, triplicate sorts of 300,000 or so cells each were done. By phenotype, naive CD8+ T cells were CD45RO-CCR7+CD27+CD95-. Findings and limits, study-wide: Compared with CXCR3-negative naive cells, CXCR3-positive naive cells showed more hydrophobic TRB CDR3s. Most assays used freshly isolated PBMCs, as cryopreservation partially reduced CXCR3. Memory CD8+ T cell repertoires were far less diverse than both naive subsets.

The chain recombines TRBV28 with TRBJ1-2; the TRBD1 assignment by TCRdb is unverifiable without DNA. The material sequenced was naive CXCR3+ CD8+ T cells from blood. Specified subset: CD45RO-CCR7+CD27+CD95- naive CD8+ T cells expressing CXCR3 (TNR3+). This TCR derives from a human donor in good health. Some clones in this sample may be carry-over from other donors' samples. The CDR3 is CASSTGTVNYGYTF.